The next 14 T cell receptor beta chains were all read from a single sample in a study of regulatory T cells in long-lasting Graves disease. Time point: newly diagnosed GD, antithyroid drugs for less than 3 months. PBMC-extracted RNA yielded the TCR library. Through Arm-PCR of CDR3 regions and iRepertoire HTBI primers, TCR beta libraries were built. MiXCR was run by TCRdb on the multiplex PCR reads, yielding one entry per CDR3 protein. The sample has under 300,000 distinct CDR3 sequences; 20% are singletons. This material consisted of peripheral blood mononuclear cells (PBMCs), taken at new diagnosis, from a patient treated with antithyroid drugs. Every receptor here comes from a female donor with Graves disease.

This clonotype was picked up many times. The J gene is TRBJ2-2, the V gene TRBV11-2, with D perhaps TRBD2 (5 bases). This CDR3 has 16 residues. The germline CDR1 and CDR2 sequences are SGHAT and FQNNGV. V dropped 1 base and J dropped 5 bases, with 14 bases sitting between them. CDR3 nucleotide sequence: TGTGCCAGCAGCTTAGTTGTTGCGGGTAGGACCGGGGAGCTGTTTTTT. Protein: CASSLVVAGRTGELFF.

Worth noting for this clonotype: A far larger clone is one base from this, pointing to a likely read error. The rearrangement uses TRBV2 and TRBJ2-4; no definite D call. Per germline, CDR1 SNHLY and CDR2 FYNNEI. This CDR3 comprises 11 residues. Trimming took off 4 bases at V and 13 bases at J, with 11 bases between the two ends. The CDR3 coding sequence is TGTGCCAGCAGTGCTAAGTCTGAGCAGTACTTC. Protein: CASSAKSEQYF.

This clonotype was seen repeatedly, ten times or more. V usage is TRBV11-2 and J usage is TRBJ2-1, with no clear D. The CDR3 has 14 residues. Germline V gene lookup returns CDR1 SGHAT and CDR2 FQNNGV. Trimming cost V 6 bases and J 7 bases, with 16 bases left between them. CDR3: CASSLYGPQNEQFF. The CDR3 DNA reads TGTGCCAGCAGTCTCTATGGTCCCCAGAATGAGCAGTTCTTC.

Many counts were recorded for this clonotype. This chain's CDR3 is CATTRTTVQSSYEQYF. The CDR3 region has the DNA TGTGCCACCACAAGGACCACGGTACAGAGCTCCTACGAGCAGTACTTC. The genes are TRBV6-1 and TRBJ2-7; D gene uncertain. With 10 bases removed from V and 0 bases from J, the gap between germline ends came to 22 bases. The V gene's germline CDR1 is MNHNS and CDR2 SASEGT. CDR3 size: 16 residues.

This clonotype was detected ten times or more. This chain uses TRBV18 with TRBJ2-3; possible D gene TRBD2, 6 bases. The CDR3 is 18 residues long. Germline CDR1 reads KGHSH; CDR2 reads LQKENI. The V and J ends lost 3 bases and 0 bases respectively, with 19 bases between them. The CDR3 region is CASSPNIKGLTSTDTQYF. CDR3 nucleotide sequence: TGTGCCAGCTCACCTAACATAAAAGGACTAACTAGCACAGATACGCAGTATTTT.

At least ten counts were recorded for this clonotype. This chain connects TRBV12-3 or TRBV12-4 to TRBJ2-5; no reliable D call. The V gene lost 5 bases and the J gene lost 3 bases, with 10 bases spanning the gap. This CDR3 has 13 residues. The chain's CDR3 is CASSAWSEETQYF. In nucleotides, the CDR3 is TGTGCCAGCAGTGCCTGGTCTGAAGAGACCCAGTACTTC.

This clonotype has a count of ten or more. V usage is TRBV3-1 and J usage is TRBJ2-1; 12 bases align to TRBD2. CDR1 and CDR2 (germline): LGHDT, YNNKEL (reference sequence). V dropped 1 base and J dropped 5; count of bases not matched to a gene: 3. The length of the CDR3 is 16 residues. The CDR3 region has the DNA TGTGCCAGCAGCCAAGGGTCTAGCGGGAGGGACAATGAGCAGTTCTTC. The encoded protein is CASSQGSSGRDNEQFF.

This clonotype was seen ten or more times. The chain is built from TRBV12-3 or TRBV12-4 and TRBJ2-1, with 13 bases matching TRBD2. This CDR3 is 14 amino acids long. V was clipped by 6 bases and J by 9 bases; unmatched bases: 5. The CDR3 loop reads CASRGLAGESEQFF. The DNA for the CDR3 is TGTGCCAGCAGAGGACTAGCGGGAGAGTCTGAGCAGTTCTTC.

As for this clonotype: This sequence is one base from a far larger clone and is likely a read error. The CDR3 DNA follows: TGTGCCATCAGTACCGGGGCTGCAATCAATGAGCAGTTCTTC. It encodes CAISTGAAINEQFF. The V gene is TRBV10-3, the J gene TRBJ2-5; the D gene could be TRBD1 or TRBD2 (5 bases each). The DNA end favors TRBJ2-1, so the J call may be wrong. The CDR3 sequence is 14 residues long. Germline CDR1 is ENHRY and CDR2 is SYGVKD.

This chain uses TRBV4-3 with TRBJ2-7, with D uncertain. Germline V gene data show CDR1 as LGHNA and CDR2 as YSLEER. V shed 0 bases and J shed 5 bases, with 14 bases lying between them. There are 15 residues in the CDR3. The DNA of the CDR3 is TGCGCCAGCAGCCAAGACCGGCCGGTATCCCACGAGCAGTACTTC. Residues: CASSQDRPVSHEQYF.

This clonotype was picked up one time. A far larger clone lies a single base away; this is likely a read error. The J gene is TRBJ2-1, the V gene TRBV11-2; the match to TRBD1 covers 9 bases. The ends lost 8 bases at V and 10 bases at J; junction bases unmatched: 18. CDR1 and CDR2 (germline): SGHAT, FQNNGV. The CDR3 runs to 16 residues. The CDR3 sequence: CASEGGQGITTYEQFF. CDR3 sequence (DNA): TGTGCCAGCGAAGGAGGACAGGGGATAACAACCTACGAGCAGTTCTTC.

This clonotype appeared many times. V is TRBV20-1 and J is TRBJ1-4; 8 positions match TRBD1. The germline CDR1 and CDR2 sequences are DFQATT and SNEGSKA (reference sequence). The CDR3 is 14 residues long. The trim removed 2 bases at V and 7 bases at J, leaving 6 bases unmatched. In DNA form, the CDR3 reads TGCAGTGCTAGAACAGGGGGATCGGGTGAAAAACTGTTTTTT. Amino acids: CSARTGGSGEKLFF.

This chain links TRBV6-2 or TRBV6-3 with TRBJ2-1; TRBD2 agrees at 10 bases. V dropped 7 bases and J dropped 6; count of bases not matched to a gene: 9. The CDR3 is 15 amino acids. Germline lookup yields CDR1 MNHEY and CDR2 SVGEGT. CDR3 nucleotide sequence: TGTGCCAGCATTATAGCGGGGGGAGGCCTCAATGAGCAGTTCTTC. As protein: CASIIAGGGLNEQFF.

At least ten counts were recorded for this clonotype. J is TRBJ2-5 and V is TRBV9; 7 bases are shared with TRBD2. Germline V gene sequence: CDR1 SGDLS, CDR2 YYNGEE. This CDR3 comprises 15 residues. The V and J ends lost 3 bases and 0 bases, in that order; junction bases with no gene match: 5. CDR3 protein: CASSARGYYQETQYF. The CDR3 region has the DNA TGTGCCAGCAGCGCGCGGGGGTACTACCAAGAGACCCAGTACTTC.